This entry is about one T cell receptor (beta chain). The data belong to a study of response to subunit inactivated influenza vaccine. TCRdb ran MiXCR on the RT-PCR reads and lists one entry per CDR3 protein. The table includes 150,000 to 200,000 distinct CDR3 sequences, over 9.5% detected once. V dropped 4 bases and J dropped 3 bases, with 13 bases sitting between them. Germline assignment: CDR1 SGHDN and CDR2 FVKESK. The CDR3 contains 15 residues. These same records also appear under a second study, on T cells expressing NK-cell markers. That source notes: In generating TCR beta cDNA, 5'RACE template switching with UMIs was used.

The receptor was derived from a man aged 45-65 years who received an inactivated influenza vaccine. Here the sequenced sample was CD8+ T cells sorted from PBMCs, taken less than 13 days after vaccination. This chain uses TRBV14 with TRBJ2-1, with D uncertain. The CDR3 DNA reads TGTGCCAGCAGCCCCGGGCTCACCTGCTACAATGAGCAGTTCTTC. Translating gives CASSPGLTCYNEQFF.